The TCR beta chain under discussion was sequenced for a study of control samples from healthy donors and cancer patients (dated by TCRdb to the early 2020s). The library relied on the immunoSEQ multiplex PCR assay. TCRdb carries this immuneACCESS record with in-frame sequences only. Its versions omit some clonotypes, under half of them owing to an unresolved V gene in the studies checked, with the rest unexplained. This sample holds 150,000 or so clones; around 95% were observed only once. 5.7% of the sample is taken by the ten largest. V is shortened by 5 bases, J by 3 bases, and the region joining them spans 8 bases. The CDR3 contains 14 residues, cysteine and phenylalanine counted. Only the CDR3 portion is preserved as DNA: 42 bases, with reading frame beginning at the first base. CDR1 MNHEY and CDR2 SVGEGT are derived from the germline V gene. Of note for this clone: Its target antigen remains unknown. Nothing much larger sits one base from this clone, and base qualities are not available.

The rearrangement joined TRBV6-2 or TRBV6-3 to TRBJ1-6, with the D gene not confidently named. The TCR comes from a man between 35 and 55 years old in good health. The sequencing sample was made of blood. The nucleotide sequence is given as TGTGCCAGCAGTCAAGGCATCTATAATTCACCCCTCCACTTT. Its protein product is CASSQGIYNSPLHF.